This TCR delta chain was found in a study of γδ T cells in repeated Plasmodium falciparum infection. Gammadelta T cells were flow-sorted from PBMC into Vgamma9/Vdelta2+ and Vdelta2-negative populations for bulk analysis. CDR3 length: 19 amino acids. In germline, CDR1 is GEAIGNYY, CDR2 EKD. This clone was counted ten times or more. Translating this DNA gives a protein that differs at residue 18 from the TCRdb one, which belongs to a much larger clone; a read error is likely, and the protein shown is this translation. TCRdb re-called the multiplex PCR reads using CATT. The sample carries 53,000 or so delta-chain clones, roughly 1.9% recorded once.

V and J are TRDV2 and TRDJ1, with 7 bases that match TRDD3. The origin of this receptor is a pool of human donors (malaria-infected and uninfected, not separated). The sample consisted of gamma-delta T cells from blood. In DNA form, the CDR3 reads TGTGCCTGTGACACATTGCGTGGGGGACACCCTTTCGAGCCCGATAAACTCACCTTT. Translation: CACDTLRGGHPFEPDKLTF.